These 7 T cell receptor delta chains came from one sample sequenced in a study of gamma-delta chains in newborns, infants, children (dated by TCRdb to the late 2010s). The instrument was an Illumina MiSeq. TCRdb recomputed clones from the public reads with CATT; identical DNA rows were then combined. The sample includes several thousand delta-chain clones, with 2.1% observed a single time. Around 13% of the sample is taken by the ten largest. The sequencing input was blood. The receptors here all came from a child who was a newborn, infant or young child, either healthy, febrile or measles-vaccinated (not recorded which).

Concerning this clone itself: Only one base separates this from a far larger clonotype, so it likely reflects a read error. The identical CDR3 is also encoded by other nucleotide sequences in the sample. This chain connects TRDV2 to TRDJ3; 13 bases are shared with TRDD3. CDR1 is GEAIGNYY and CDR2 is EKD in the germline V gene. CDR3 length equals 20 residues. CDR3 region: CACDRLGDTRSSWDTRQMFF. CDR3 in DNA: TGTGCTTGTGACAGACTGGGGGATACGCGGAGCTCCTGGGACACCCGACAGATGTTTTTC.

This clone was observed a few times. A read error likely explains why the TCRdb protein, taken from a much larger clone, differs from this DNA's translation at residue 16; the protein shown is translated from the DNA. This chain links TRDV1 with TRDJ2; TRDD3 matches at 11 bases. The CDR3 covers 21 residues. Germline V gene data show CDR1 as TSWWSYY and CDR2 as QGS. V shed 3 bases, J shed 3 bases, and the junction held 18 bases outside the gene matches. The CDR3 loop reads CALGDHWPGGYSVVVTAQLFF. In nucleotides, the CDR3 is TGTGCTCTTGGGGATCACTGGCCTGGGGGATACTCGGTGGTGGTGACAGCACAACTCTTCTTT.

V and J are TRDV2 and TRDJ3, with 11 bases fitting TRDD3. Germline V gives CDR1 GEAIGNYY, CDR2 EKD. V lost 0 bases, J lost 0 bases, and 6 bases stayed unmatched. CDR3 length equals 20 residues. This chain's CDR3 is CACDTVLLGDSSWDTRQMFF. CDR3 nucleotides: TGTGCCTGTGACACCGTTTTACTGGGGGATAGCTCCTGGGACACCCGACAGATGTTTTTC.

In this sample, this clone turned up a few times. The TCRdb protein, from a much larger clone, departs from this DNA's translation at residue 9, likely by read error; the protein shown derives from the DNA. The chain joins TRDV1 to TRDJ1; 8 bases line up with TRDD3. CDR1 and CDR2 from the germline V gene are TSWWSYY and QGS. The CDR3 consists of 17 residues. V was clipped by 9 bases and J by 1 base; unmatched bases: 16. The DNA for the CDR3 is TGTGCTCTGGGACCCTTACTGGGGGTTACGGCCACCGATAAACTCATCTTT. This encodes CALGPLLGVTATDKLIF.

This clone rates as large. Other nucleotide sequences from this sample produce the same CDR3. This chain joins TRDV2 and TRDJ3; TRDD3 matches at 7 bases. This CDR3 spans 16 amino acids. In germline, CDR1 is GEAIGNYY, CDR2 EKD. V was clipped by 4 bases and J by 0 bases; unmatched bases: 2. In nucleotides, the CDR3 is TGTGCCTGTGATTGGGGGAGCTCCTGGGACACCCGACAGATGTTTTTC. Amino acid sequence: CACDWGSSWDTRQMFF.

This clone was counted only a few times. A single base is all that separates this from a far larger clone, so a read error is likely. The sample holds other DNA sequences that translate to the same CDR3. The rearrangement links TRDV1 to TRDJ1, with 8 bases that match TRDD3. This CDR3 contains 19 residues. Germline V lookup: CDR1 TSWWSYY, CDR2 QGS. CDR3 coding DNA: TGTGCTCTTGGGGAACACCTCGATTGGGGGGATAAGTACACCGATAAACTTATCTTT. It is translated as CALGEHLDWGDKYTDKLIF.

This clone was found a few times. Given a far larger clone just one base away, this is likely a sequencing read error. Within the sample, other DNA sequences also encode this same CDR3. In DNA, the CDR3 is TGTGCTCTTGGGGAACTCCAGTTCTCCTACTCAGGGAAGGATAAACTCATCTTC. It encodes CALGELQFSYSGKDKLIF. The chain carries TRDV1 and TRDJ1, with D possibly being TRDD2 (6 bases). The V gene's germline CDR1 is TSWWSYY and CDR2 QGS. This CDR3 has 18 amino acids.